This T cell receptor beta chain was observed in a study of spatial heterogeneity in lung cancer. Across the whole study: For the average unique TCR and UMI combination, more than nine occurrences appeared in raw reads.

The sample holds a few counts of this clonotype. Its specificity is unknown. Points from the study as a whole: Ubiquitous expanded tumor TCRs showed up in blood more at resection than follow-up.

Specified time point: sample taken at primary tumor resection. No cell sorting; template was whole RNA from tumor, lung tissue or PBMC. 72 TRACERx patients with early, untreated non-small cell lung cancer donated samples. Trimming left V 5 bases short and J 4 bases short, with 11 bases between. Looked up from germline, CDR1 is MDHEN and CDR2 is SYDVKM. This CDR3 is built from 13 residues. TCR cDNA molecules were tagged individually, and each one carried a unique molecular identifier. One entry per CDR3 protein, called by TCRdb with MiXCR from the 5' RACE reads. This sample has some 50,000 distinct CDR3 sequences; about 11% occur once, and the top ten carry approximately 40%.

This chain joins TRBV28 and TRBJ1-2; the D is unclear. The sequencing used PBMCs, collected at surgery. The receptor comes from a female donor with early-stage non-small cell lung cancer. In DNA, the CDR3 is TGTGCCAGCAGTACCCCTACGAGCTATGGCTACACCTTC. Protein product: CASSTPTSYGYTF.